The 4 T cell receptor delta chains reported below all come from one sample, sequenced in a study of gamma-delta chains in newborns, infants, children. TCRdb reprocessed the reads through CATT. The data hold approximately 5,000 delta-chain clones, with roughly 5.1% observed a single time. Sequencing used blood. The receptors originated from a child who was a newborn, infant or young child, either healthy, febrile or measles-vaccinated (not recorded which).

This clone is medium-sized in the sample. Being one base from a much bigger clone, this may be a read error. Other DNA sequences from this sample encode an identical CDR3 as well. The rearrangement uses TRDV2 and TRDJ2; 9 bases map to TRDD3. This CDR3 region has 16 residues. The germline V gene has CDR1 GEAIGNYY and CDR2 EKD. J gave up 0 bases and V 0 bases, and 1 base lay outside the gene matches. CDR3 in amino acids: CACDTLGDTLTAQLFF. The CDR3 DNA follows: TGTGCCTGTGACACCTTGGGGGATACTTTGACAGCACAACTCTTCTTT.

The sample holds a few counts of this clone. The chain is built from TRAV29/DV5 and TRDJ1, with D possibly matching TRDD3 (5 bases). CDR3 length: 13 amino acids. Germline V gene sequence: CDR1 NSMFDY, CDR2 ISSIKDK. The V gene lost 4 bases and the J gene lost 8 bases, with 18 bases spanning the gap. The CDR3 DNA is TGTGCAGCATGTGGGGCCCTTAGGGGGAAACTCATCTTT. Encoded protein: CAACGALRGKLIF.

This clone has just a few counts. V is TRDV2 and J is TRDJ2; 10 positions match TRDD3. CDR1 and CDR2 from the germline V gene are GEAIGNYY and EKD. This CDR3 contains 15 residues. V gave up 4 bases and J gave up 8 bases; unmatched junction bases: 9. Written as DNA, the CDR3 is TGTGCCTGTGAATTATTGGGGGATACACAGGCACAACTCTTCTTT. Translated, it gives CACELLGDTQAQLFF.

Comment on this clone: The DNA is omitted, as the CDR3 cannot be located on it reliably, and the CDR3 follows TCRdb's listing. The chain employs TRAV29/DV5 and TRDJ1; whether TRDD3, the table's D call, matches the DNA was not checked. CDR1 is NSMFDY, CDR2 ISSIKDK, per germline. The CDR3 totals 18 residues, both ends included. CDR3 in amino acids: CSVLLCSESDSVGDKLIF.